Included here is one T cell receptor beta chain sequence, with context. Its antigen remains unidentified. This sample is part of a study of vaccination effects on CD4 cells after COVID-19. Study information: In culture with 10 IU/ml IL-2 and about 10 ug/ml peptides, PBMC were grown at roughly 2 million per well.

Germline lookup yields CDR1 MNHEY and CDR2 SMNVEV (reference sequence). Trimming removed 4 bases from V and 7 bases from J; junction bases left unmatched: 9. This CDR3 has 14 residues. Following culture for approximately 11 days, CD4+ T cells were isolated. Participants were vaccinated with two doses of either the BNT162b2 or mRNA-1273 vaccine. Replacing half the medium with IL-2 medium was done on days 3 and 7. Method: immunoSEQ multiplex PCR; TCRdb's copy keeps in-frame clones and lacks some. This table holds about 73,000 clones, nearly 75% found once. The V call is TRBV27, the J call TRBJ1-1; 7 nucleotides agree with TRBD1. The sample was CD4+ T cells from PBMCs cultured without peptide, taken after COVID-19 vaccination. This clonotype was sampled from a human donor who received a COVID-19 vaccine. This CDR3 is CASSSPYRGNEAFF. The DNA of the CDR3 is TGTGCCAGCAGTTCCCCCTACAGGGGTAATGAAGCTTTCTTT.